A single sample gave rise to the 23 T cell receptor beta chains below, sequenced in a study of blood T cell repertoires in COVID-19. The repertoire was sequenced with immunoSEQ multiplex PCR; TCRdb's copy has only in-frame clones and lacks some. Here the sample spans about 78,000 clones, roughly 84% being singletons. The sequenced sample consisted of peripheral blood. The source is a man aged 45-65 years with acute or convalescent COVID-19.

The chain joins TRBV6-5 to TRBJ2-7, with 10 bases aligning to TRBD1. Trimming took 6 bases from V and 3 from J; bases not matched to a gene: 8. The CDR3 spans 15 residues. Germline CDR1 reads MNHEY; CDR2 reads SVGAGI. In nucleotides, the CDR3 is TGTGCCAGCAGCCGCCCGGGACAGGGGCTCTACGAGCAGTACTTC. Translated: CASSRPGQGLYEQYF.

The J gene is TRBJ2-7, the V gene TRBV3-1 (or the pseudogene TRBV3-2); TRBD2 matches at 7 bases. The CDR3 loop spans 15 amino acids. V was pared by 4 bases and J by 0 bases, with 6 bases of the junction left unmatched. Germline loops: CDR1 LGHDT, CDR2 YNNKEL (reference sequence). CDR3 region: CASSPGGGSSYEQYF. DNA of the CDR3: TGTGCCAGCAGCCCGGGCGGGGGTAGCTCCTACGAGCAGTACTTC.

The chain joins TRBV18 to TRBJ2-1, with no clear D. V dropped 5 bases and J dropped 0 bases, with 11 bases sitting between them. The CDR3 loop spans 15 amino acids. Germline CDR1 and CDR2: KGHSH and LQKENI. The CDR3 protein is CASSELVSSYNEQFF. The CDR3 DNA follows: TGTGCCAGCTCAGAGCTAGTGAGCTCCTACAATGAGCAGTTCTTC.

This chain connects TRBV12-5 to TRBJ2-3, with 8 bases matching TRBD1. The CDR3 is 15 residues long. Germline loops: CDR1 LGHNT, CDR2 FRNRAP. After removal of 6 bases from V and 1 base from J, the junction contained 6 bases not matched to a gene. This CDR3 is CASGSGQERTDTQYF. CDR3 sequence (DNA): TGTGCTAGTGGCTCGGGACAGGAGCGCACAGATACGCAGTATTTT.

V and J are TRBV28 and TRBJ2-1, with 10 bases aligning to TRBD1. The CDR3 is 16 amino acids. CDR1 is MDHEN and CDR2 is SYDVKM in the germline V gene. The J segment lost 4 bases and the V segment lost 6 bases, leaving 9 bases of the junction unmatched. Here the CDR3 DNA reads TGTGCCAGCAGGTCCTCCGACAGGGGGCGATACAATGAGCAGTTCTTC. It codes for CASRSSDRGRYNEQFF.

This chain links TRBV6-1 with TRBJ1-4, with 8 bases aligning to TRBD1. CDR1 MNHNS and CDR2 SASEGT come from the germline V gene. After removal of 6 bases from V and 7 bases from J, the junction contained 13 bases not matched to a gene. The CDR3 length is 16 residues. CDR3 sequence (DNA): TGTGCCAGCAGGGAACTACAGGGGGGTGATGGTGAAAAACTGTTTTTT. Protein: CASRELQGGDGEKLFF.

The chain employs TRBV23-1 and TRBJ2-1, with TRBD1 identical over 7 bases. TRBV23-1 carries the ORF label, with uncertain function. Trimming at V came to 0 bases and at J to 7 bases, leaving 18 bases not matched to a gene. The CDR3 spans 19 residues. The CDR3 is CASSQSLCPQGPFRNEQFF. The CDR3 nucleotides are TGCGCCAGCAGTCAATCCTTGTGCCCACAGGGGCCCTTTCGGAATGAGCAGTTCTTC.

V usage is TRBV11-2 and J usage is TRBJ1-4; D unclear. The CDR3 consists of 15 residues. Per germline, CDR1 SGHAT and CDR2 FQNNGV. V gave up 4 bases and J gave up 5 bases, with 14 bases separating them. The CDR3 coding sequence is TGTGCCAGCAGCTCTCGCCGAGGGTGGAATGAAAAACTGTTTTTT. Translated: CASSSRRGWNEKLFF.

The chain couples TRBV10-3 to TRBJ1-1; D unclear. The CDR3 totals 8 residues. Germline V gene lookup returns CDR1 ENHRY and CDR2 SYGVKD. Between the trimmed V and J ends, which lost 11 bases and 11 bases, there was a span of 9 bases. DNA for the CDR3: TGTGCCGCCGGCAGGGCTTTCTTT. It translates to CAAGRAFF.

The rearrangement uses TRBV27 and TRBJ1-6; TRBD1 might be the D (6 bases). V shed 8 bases and J shed 4 bases, with 12 bases lying between them. The germline CDR1 and CDR2 sequences are MNHEY and SMNVEV (reference sequence). The CDR3 totals 14 residues. CDR3 bases: TGTGCCAGCGGAACGGGACAATATAATTCACCCCTCCACTTT. This gives the protein CASGTGQYNSPLHF.

The gene calls are TRBV27 and TRBJ2-1; TRBD2 agrees at 9 bases. The ends lost 8 bases at V and 9 bases at J; junction bases unmatched: 8. The germline CDR1 and CDR2 sequences are MNHEY and SMNVEV (reference sequence). CDR3 size: 13 residues. The CDR3 coding sequence is TGTGCCAGCGGCGGGAGGGCCTGGGTTGAGCAGTTCTTC. Protein: CASGGRAWVEQFF.

This clone turned up a few times. The V call is TRBV21-1, the J call TRBJ2-2; the table's D call, TRBD2, has no DNA check behind it. TRBV21-1 constitutes a pseudogene. The CDR3 extends over 19 amino acids. This chain's CDR3 is CASSTRPYTSVSNTGELFF. The DNA of the CDR3 is TGTGCCAGCAGCACCAGACCGTACACTAGCGTGTCGAACACCGGGGAGCTGTTTTTT.

The rearrangement joins TRBV4-2 to TRBJ2-1; the match to TRBD2 covers 8 bases. The germline CDR1 and CDR2 sequences are LGHNA and YNFKEQ. This CDR3 is 17 amino acids long. Trimming removed 6 bases from V and 0 bases from J; junction bases left unmatched: 10. CDR3 region: CASSRPPGGVSYNEQFF. The DNA of the CDR3 is TGTGCCAGCAGTCGACCTCCGGGGGGGGTCTCCTACAATGAGCAGTTCTTC.

This chain connects TRBV7-9 to TRBJ2-2; the match to TRBD2 covers 8 bases. V was pared by 8 bases and J by 7 bases, with 9 bases of the junction left unmatched. CDR3 length: 14 residues. Germline V CDR1 and CDR2: SEHNR, FQNEAQ (reference sequence). The CDR3 DNA reads as TGTGCCAGCTCGACTAGCGAGACGGGCGGGGAGCTGTTTTTT. It yields the protein CASSTSETGGELFF.

This chain connects TRBV3-1 (or the pseudogene TRBV3-2) to TRBJ1-1; 12 bases align to TRBD1. Germline CDR1 LGHDT, CDR2 YNNKEL (reference sequence). The V and J ends lost 2 bases and 4 bases, in that order; junction bases with no gene match: 11. The CDR3 has 18 residues. DNA of the CDR3: TGTGCCAGCAGCCAAACCCCGGGACAGGGGGCGCCGGGCACTGAAGCTTTCTTT. Translated, it gives CASSQTPGQGAPGTEAFF.

This chain links TRBV30 with TRBJ1-2, with 7 bases identical to TRBD1. The V segment lost 4 bases and the J segment 2 bases; nucleotides outside the gene matches: 1. This CDR3 comprises 12 residues. Germline loops: CDR1 GTSNPN, CDR2 SVGIG (reference sequence). CDR3 protein: CAWTRGNYGYTF. DNA of the CDR3: TGTGCCTGGACCAGGGGGAACTATGGCTACACCTTC.

The rearrangement links TRBV28 to TRBJ1-4; D is perhaps TRBD1 (5 bases). The CDR3 consists of 15 residues. V lost 4 bases to trimming and J lost 3 bases, with 12 bases between them. The germline CDR1 and CDR2 sequences are MDHEN and SYDVKM. The CDR3 region has the DNA TGTGCCAGCAGTTCTCGACAGAAGCCTAATGAAAAACTGTTTTTT. This encodes CASSSRQKPNEKLFF.

The rearrangement joins TRBV11-2 to TRBJ2-7; a possible D gene is TRBD1 (6 bases). The V gene lost 5 bases and the J gene lost 2 bases, with 19 bases spanning the gap. Germline lookup yields CDR1 SGHAT and CDR2 FQNNGV. This CDR3 has 16 residues. This CDR3 is CASSPKRQVLPYEQYF. CDR3 nucleotide sequence: TGTGCCAGCAGCCCGAAAAGACAGGTCTTACCCTACGAGCAGTACTTC.

The V gene is TRBV3-1 (or the pseudogene TRBV3-2), the J gene TRBJ2-2; D not certain. Germline V gene sequence: CDR1 LGHDT, CDR2 YNNKEL (reference sequence). This CDR3 is built from 16 residues. Trimming shortened V by 3 bases and J by 2 bases, and 13 bases separated the two germline ends. CDR3 amino acids: CASSHDLLTNTGELFF. The CDR3 DNA is TGTGCCAGCAGCCACGATCTGTTGACTAACACCGGGGAGCTGTTTTTT.

The gene calls are TRBV15 and TRBJ2-7; no reliable D call. V lost 3 bases, J lost 3 bases, and 9 bases lay in between. CDR3 length: 13 residues. CDR1 and CDR2 (germline): LNHNV, YYDKDF (reference sequence). The CDR3 DNA sequence: TGTGCCACCAGCAGTCGGGTTAGCTACGAGCAGTACTTC. Translating gives CATSSRVSYEQYF.

Comments on this clone: An end of the junction does not agree with germline; a read error may underlie this. The chain combines TRBV18 with TRBJ1-1; the match to TRBD1 covers 9 bases. CDR1 and CDR2 from the germline V gene are KGHSH and LQKENI. The CDR3 is made up of 14 amino acids. CDR3 nucleotides: TGTGCCAGCTCATCACCGGGACAGGGAAAAGGTGCTTTCTTT. Protein product: CASSSPGQGKGAFF.

This clone was observed once. V and J are TRBV5-1 and TRBJ2-1; 12 nucleotides match TRBD2. The length of the CDR3 is 15 residues. CDR1 SGHRS and CDR2 YFSETQ come from the germline V gene. With 5 bases clipped from V and 4 bases from J, the junction kept 4 bases outside the gene matches. The chain's CDR3 is CASSPGTSGYNEQFF. In DNA form, the CDR3 reads TGCGCCAGCAGTCCCGGGACTAGCGGGTACAATGAGCAGTTCTTC.

J is TRBJ2-1 and V is TRBV18; D perhaps matches TRBD1 (5 bases). V gave up 2 bases and J gave up 7 bases, with 12 bases separating them. Germline V gives CDR1 KGHSH, CDR2 LQKENI. This CDR3 is built from 14 residues. As DNA, the CDR3 is TGTGCCAGCTCACCAGGCAGGGTAGGAAATGAGCAGTTCTTC. Translating gives CASSPGRVGNEQFF.